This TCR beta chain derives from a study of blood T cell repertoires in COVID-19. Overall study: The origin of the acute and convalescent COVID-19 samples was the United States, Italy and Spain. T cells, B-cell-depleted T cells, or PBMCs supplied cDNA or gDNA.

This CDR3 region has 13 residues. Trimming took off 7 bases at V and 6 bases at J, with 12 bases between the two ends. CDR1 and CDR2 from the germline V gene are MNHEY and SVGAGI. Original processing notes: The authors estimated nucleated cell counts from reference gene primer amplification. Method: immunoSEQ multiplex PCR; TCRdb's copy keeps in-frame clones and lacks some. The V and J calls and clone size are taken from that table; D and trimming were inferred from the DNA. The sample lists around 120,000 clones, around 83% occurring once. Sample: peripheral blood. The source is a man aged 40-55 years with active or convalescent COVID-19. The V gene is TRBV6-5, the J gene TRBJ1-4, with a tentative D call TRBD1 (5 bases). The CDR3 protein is CASMGGWDEKLFF. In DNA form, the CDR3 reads TGTGCCAGCATGGGGGGGTGGGATGAAAAACTGTTTTTT.